Described below is a single T cell receptor (beta chain) sequence and its context. What it recognizes is unknown. This sample was taken from a study of shared clonotypes between healthy human individuals. The study enrolled healthy HIV-negative adults without recent acute infections or vaccinations as donors. Everyone who donated was a Caucasian adult who lived in Nashville, Tennessee. Libraries were prepared by immunoSEQ multiplex PCR; TCRdb keeps only in-frame clonotypes and omits some of them. The table shows around 95,000 clones, with less than 60% occurring only once. CDR1 and CDR2 (germline): SGHRS, YFSETQ. Trimming removed 0 bases from V and 9 bases from J, with 10 bases in between. The CDR3 is made up of 13 amino acids. Study-wide results and limits: The researchers took only blood, and tissue repertoires probably look different.

Input material: PBMCs. V usage is TRBV5-1 and J usage is TRBJ2-1; perhaps TRBD2 as D (5 bases). This sequence originates from a woman aged 40 to 55 in good health. Some clones in this sample may be carry-over from other donors' samples. CDR3 residues: CASSLEGAREQFF. The CDR3 DNA reads as TGCGCCAGCAGCTTGGAGGGAGCGCGTGAGCAGTTCTTC. The full variable domain, completed using reference TRBV5-1 and TRBJ2-1, is KAGVTQTPRYLIKTRGQQVTLSCSPISGHRSVSWYQQTPGQGLQFLFEYFSETQRNKGNFPGRFSGRQFSNSRSEMNVSTLELGDSALYLCASSLEGAREQFFGPGTRLTVL.